This record concerns one T cell receptor beta chain sequence. Its matching antigen is unknown. With the read ending 3 residues before the CDR3 end, the germline J gene is used to fill in that end. This entry is derived from a study of T cells in women clearing cervical HPV infection. Study-level results: Cases carried less TRBV6-7 than controls: roughly 0.12% versus 0.17%. Effector/memory and HPV-specific T cells were not isolated, and association timing is unknown.

immunoSEQ multiplex PCR used an average of around 1,200 ng genomic DNA. The data were produced by immunoSEQ multiplex PCR, yet TCRdb's version contains in-frame clones alone and is incomplete. The sample data list some 40,000 clones. This CDR3 is built from 14 residues. After removal of 8 bases from V and 4 bases from J, the junction contained 5 bases not matched to a gene. Looked up from germline, CDR1 is MNHEY and CDR2 is SVGEGT. The source of this sequence is a woman between 18 and 70 years old with a cervical HPV16 infection that either progressed to CIN3+ or cleared (not recorded which). V and J are TRBV6-2 or TRBV6-3 and TRBJ2-6; TRBD1 matches 7 bases. Sequences were obtained from blood buffy coat. CDR3 protein: CASGDRVGANVLTF. CDR3 DNA (partial): TGTGCCAGCGGAGACAGGGTCGGGGCCAACGTC.